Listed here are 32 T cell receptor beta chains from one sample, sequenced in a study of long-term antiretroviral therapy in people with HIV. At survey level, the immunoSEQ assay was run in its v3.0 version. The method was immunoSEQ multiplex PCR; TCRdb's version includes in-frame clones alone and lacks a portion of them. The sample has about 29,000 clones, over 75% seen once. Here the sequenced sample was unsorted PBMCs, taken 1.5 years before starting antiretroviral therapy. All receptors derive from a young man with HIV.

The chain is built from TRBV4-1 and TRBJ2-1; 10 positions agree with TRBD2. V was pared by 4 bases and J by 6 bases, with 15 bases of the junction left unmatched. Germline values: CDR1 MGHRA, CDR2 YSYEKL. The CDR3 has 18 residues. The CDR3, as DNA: TGCGCCAGCAGCCGCGGGGATCTAGCGGGAGTCCTTACCAATGAGCAGTTCTTC. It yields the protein CASSRGDLAGVLTNEQFF.

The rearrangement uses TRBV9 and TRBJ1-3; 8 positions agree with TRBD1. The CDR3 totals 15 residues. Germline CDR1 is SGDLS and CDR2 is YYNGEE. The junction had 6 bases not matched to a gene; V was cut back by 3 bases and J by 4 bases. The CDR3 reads CASSEDRVWGNTIYF. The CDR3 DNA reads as TGTGCCAGCAGCGAGGACAGGGTGTGGGGAAACACCATATATTTT.

CDR3: CASSVGGTGDEQYF. DNA for the CDR3: TGTGCCAGCAGCGTAGGAGGGACTGGCGACGAGCAGTACTTC. The J gene is TRBJ2-7, the V gene TRBV9, with D perhaps matching TRBD2 (6 bases). V gave up 0 bases and J gave up 5 bases, with 12 bases separating them. CDR1 and CDR2 from the germline V gene are SGDLS and YYNGEE. This CDR3 region has 14 residues. Looking up the rest from reference TRBV9 and TRBJ2-7 gives the full variable domain: DSGVTQTPKHLITATGQRVTLRCSPRSGDLSVYWYQQSLDQGLQFLIQYYNGEERAKGNILERFSAQQFPDLHSELNLSSLELGDSALYFCASSVGGTGDEQYFGPGTRLTVT.

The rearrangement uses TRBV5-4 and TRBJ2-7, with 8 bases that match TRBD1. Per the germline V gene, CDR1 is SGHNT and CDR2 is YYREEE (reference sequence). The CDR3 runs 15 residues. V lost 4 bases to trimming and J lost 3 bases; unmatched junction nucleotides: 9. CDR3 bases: TGTGCCAGCAGCCGTAGGACAGGGAATAGCTACGAGCAGTACTTC. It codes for CASSRRTGNSYEQYF.

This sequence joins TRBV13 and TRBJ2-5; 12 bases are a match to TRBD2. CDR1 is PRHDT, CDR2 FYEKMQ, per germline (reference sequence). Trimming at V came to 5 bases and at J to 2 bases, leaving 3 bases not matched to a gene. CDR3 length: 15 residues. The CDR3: CASSPTSGGQETQYF. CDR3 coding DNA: TGTGCCAGCAGCCCGACTAGCGGGGGACAAGAGACCCAGTACTTC.

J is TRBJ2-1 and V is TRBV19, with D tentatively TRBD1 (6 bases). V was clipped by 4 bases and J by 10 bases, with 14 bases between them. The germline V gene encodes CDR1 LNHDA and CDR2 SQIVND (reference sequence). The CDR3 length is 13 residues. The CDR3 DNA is TGTGCCAGTAGTAGCTTCACAGGGAGCGAGCAGTTCTTC. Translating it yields CASSSFTGSEQFF.

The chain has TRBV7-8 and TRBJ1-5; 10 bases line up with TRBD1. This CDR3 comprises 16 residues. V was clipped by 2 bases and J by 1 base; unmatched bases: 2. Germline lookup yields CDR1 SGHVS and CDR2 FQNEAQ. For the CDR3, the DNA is TGTGCCAGCAGCTTAAGGGACAGGGGAAGCAATCAGCCCCAGCATTTT. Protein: CASSLRDRGSNQPQHF.

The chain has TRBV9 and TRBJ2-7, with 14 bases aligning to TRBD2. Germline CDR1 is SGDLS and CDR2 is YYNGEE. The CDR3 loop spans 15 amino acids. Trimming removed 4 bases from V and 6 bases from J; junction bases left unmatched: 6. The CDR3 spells CASSLGTSGGFEQYF. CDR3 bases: TGTGCCAGCAGCTTGGGGACTAGCGGGGGCTTCGAGCAGTACTTC.

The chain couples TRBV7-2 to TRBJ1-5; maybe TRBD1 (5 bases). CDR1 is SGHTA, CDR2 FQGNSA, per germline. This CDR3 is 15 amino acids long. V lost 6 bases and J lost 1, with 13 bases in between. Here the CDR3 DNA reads TGTGCCAGCAGAACCGGGGGGTCGAGCAATCAGCCCCAGCATTTT. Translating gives CASRTGGSSNQPQHF.

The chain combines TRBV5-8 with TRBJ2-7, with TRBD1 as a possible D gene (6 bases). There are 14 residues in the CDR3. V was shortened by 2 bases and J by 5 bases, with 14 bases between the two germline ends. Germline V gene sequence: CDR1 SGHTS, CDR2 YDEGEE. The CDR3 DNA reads TGTGCCAGCAGCTTATGGGGCAGGGGAAACGAGCAGTACTTC. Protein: CASSLWGRGNEQYF.

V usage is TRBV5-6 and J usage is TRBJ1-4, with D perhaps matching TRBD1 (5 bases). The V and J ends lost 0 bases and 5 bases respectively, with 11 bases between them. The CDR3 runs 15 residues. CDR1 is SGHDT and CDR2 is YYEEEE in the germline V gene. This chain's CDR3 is CASSLVRDRNEKLFF. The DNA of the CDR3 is TGTGCCAGCAGCTTGGTGCGGGACCGAAATGAAAAACTGTTTTTT.

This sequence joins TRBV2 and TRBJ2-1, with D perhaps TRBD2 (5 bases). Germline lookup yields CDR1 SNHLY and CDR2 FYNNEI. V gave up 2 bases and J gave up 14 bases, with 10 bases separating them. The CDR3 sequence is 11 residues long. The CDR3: CASSETRDEFF. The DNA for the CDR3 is TGTGCCAGCAGTGAAACTCGGGATGAGTTCTTC. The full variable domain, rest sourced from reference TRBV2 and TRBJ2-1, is EPEVTQTPSHQVTQMGQEVILRCVPISNHLYFYWYRQILGQKVEFLVSFYNNEISEKSEIFDDQFSVERPDGSNFTLKIRSTKLEDSAMYFCASSETRDEFFGPGTRLTVL.

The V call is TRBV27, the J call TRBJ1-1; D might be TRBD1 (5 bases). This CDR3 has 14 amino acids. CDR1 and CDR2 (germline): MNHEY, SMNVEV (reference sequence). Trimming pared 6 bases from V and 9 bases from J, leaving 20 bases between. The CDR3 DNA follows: TGTGCCAGCAGAGAGGGACTCATCGAACCACAAGCTTTCTTT. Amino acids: CASREGLIEPQAFF.

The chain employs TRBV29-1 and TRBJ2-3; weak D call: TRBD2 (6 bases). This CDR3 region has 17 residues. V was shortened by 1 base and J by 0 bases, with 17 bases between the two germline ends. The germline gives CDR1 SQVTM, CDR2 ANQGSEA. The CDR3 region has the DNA TGCAGCGTTGAAGTTTTACCGGGGGAAGGGAGCACAGATACGCAGTATTTT. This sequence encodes CSVEVLPGEGSTDTQYF.

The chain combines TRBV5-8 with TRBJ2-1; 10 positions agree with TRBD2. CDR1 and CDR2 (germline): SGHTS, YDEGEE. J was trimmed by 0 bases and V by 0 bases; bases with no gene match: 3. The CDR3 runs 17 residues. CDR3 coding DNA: TGTGCCAGCAGCTTGGCCGCTAGCGGGAGCTCCTACAATGAGCAGTTCTTC. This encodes CASSLAASGSSYNEQFF.

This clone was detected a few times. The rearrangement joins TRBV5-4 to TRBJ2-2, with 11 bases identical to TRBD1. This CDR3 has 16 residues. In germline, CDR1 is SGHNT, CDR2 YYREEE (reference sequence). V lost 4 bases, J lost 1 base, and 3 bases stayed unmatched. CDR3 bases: TGTGCCAGCAGCCACGGGACAGGGGGGAACACCGGGGAGCTGTTTTTT. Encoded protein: CASSHGTGGNTGELFF.

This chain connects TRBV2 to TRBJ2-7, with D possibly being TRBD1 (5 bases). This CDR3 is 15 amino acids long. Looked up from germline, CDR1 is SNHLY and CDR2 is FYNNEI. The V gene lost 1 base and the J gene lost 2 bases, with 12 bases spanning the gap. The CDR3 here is CASSEVRGRAYEQYF. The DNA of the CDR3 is TGTGCCAGCAGTGAAGTGAGAGGCAGGGCCTACGAGCAGTACTTC.

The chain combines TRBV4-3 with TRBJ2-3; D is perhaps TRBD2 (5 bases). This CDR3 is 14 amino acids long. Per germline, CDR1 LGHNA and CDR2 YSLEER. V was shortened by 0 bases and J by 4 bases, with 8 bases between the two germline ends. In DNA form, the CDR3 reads TGCGCCAGCAGCCAAGATTCGGACTCAGATACGCAGTATTTT. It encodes CASSQDSDSDTQYF.

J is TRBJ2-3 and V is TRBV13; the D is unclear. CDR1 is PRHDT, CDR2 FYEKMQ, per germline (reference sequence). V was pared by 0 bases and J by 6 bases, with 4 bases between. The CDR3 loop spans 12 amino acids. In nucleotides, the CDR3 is TGTGCCAGCAGCTTAGGGACTGATACGCAGTATTTT. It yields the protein CASSLGTDTQYF.

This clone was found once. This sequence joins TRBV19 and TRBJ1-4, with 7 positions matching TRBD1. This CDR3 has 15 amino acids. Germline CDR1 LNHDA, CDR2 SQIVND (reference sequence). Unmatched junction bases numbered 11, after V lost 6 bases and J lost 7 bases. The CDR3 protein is CASSRGQAGGEKLFF. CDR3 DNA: TGTGCCAGTAGCCGAGGACAGGCGGGAGGTGAAAAACTGTTTTTT. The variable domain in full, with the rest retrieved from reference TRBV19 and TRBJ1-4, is DGGITQSPKYLFRKEGQNVTLSCEQNLNHDAMYWYRQDPGQGLRLIYYSQIVNDFQKGDIAEGYSVSREKKESFPLTVTSAQKNPTAFYLCASSRGQAGGEKLFFGSGTQLSVL.

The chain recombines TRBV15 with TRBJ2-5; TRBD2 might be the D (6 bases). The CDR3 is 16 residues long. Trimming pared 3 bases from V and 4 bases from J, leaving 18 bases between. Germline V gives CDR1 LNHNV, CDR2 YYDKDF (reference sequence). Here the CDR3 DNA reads TGTGCCACCAGCAGGATAGGGAGGCGGCGAGTAGAGACCCAGTACTTC. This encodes CATSRIGRRRVETQYF.

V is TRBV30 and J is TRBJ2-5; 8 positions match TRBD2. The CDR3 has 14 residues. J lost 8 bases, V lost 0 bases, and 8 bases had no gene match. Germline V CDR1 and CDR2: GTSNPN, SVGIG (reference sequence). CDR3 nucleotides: TGTGCCTGGAGTGTAAACGGGGGGGTGGGAACCCAGTACTTC. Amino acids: CAWSVNGGVGTQYF.

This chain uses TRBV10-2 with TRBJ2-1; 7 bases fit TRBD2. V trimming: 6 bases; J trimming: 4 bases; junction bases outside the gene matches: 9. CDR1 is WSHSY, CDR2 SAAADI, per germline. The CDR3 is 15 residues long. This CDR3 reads CASSHFGREYNEQFF. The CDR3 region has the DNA TGCGCCAGCAGCCATTTTGGGCGGGAGTACAATGAGCAGTTCTTC.

The CDR3 region has the DNA TGCAGCGTTGAGATAGGACAGGGAGAGACCCAGTACTTC. Its translation is CSVEIGQGETQYF. The rearrangement joins TRBV29-1 to TRBJ2-5; TRBD1 aligns across 8 bases. Trimming cost V 3 bases and J 4 bases; bases outside gene matches: 4. CDR1 SQVTM and CDR2 ANQGSEA come from the germline V gene. The CDR3 covers 13 residues.

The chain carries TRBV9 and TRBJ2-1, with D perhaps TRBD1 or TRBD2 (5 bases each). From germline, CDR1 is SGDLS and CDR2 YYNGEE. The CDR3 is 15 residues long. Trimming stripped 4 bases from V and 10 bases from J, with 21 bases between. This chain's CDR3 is CASSRNEGPYDEQFF. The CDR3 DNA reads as TGTGCCAGCAGCCGAAACGAGGGGCCCTACGACGAGCAGTTCTTC.

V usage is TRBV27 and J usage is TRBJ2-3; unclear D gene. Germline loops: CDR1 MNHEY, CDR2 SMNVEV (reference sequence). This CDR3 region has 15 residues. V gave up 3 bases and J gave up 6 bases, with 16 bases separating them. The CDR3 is CASSFDFSSWDTQYF. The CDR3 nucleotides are TGTGCCAGCAGTTTCGATTTCTCATCGTGGGATACGCAGTATTTT.

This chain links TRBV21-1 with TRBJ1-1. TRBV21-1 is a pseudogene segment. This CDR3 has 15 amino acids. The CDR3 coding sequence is TGTGCCAGCATCCCATCCAAGAGTCAGAACACTGAAGCTTTCTTT. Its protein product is CASIPSKSQNTEAFF.

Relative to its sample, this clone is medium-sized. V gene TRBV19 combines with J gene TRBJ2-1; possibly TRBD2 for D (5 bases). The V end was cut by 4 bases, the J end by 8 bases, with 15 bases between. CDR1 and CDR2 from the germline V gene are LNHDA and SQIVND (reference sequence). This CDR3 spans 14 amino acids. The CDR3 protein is CASSTTRVYDEQFF. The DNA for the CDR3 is TGTGCCAGTAGTACGACGAGGGTGTACGATGAGCAGTTCTTC.

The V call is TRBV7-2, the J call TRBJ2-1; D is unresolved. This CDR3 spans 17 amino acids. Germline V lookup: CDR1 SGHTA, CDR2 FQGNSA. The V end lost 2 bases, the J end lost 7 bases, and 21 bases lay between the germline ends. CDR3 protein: CASSLIRMAYVGNEQFF. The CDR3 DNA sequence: TGTGCCAGCAGCTTAATTAGAATGGCCTACGTGGGAAATGAGCAGTTCTTC.

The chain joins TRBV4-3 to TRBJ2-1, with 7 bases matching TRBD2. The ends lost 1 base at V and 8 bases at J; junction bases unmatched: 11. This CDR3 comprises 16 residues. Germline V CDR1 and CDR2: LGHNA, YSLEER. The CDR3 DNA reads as TGCGCCAGCAGCCAAGTTAGCGGGTTAAGCTGGTATGAGCAGTTCTTC. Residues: CASSQVSGLSWYEQFF.

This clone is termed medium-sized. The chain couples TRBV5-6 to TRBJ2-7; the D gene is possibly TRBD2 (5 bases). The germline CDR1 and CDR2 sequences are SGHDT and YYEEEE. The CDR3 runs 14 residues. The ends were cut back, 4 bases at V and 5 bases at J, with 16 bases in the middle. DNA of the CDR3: TGTGCCAGCAGCCCCGGGGTAGGTTGGGACGAGCAGTACTTC. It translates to CASSPGVGWDEQYF.

CDR3 bases: TGTGCCATCAGTGGACAGTCGCAAGAGACCCAGTACTTC. Translated, it gives CAISGQSQETQYF. V and J are TRBV10-3 and TRBJ2-5, with D possibly TRBD1 on 5 matching bases. CDR1 and CDR2 (germline): ENHRY, SYGVKD. This CDR3 is built from 13 residues. V lost 4 bases and J 2 bases, leaving 8 bases between the germline ends.